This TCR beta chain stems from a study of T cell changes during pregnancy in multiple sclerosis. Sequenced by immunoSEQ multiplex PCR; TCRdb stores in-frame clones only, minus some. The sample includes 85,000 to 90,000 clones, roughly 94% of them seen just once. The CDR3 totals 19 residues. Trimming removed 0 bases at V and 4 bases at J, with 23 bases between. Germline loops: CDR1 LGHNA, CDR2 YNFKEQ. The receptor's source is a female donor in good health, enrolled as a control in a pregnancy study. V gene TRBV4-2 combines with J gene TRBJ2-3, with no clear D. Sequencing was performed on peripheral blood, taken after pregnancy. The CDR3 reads CASSQEGKKGTSGADTQYF. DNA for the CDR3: TGTGCCAGCAGCCAAGAAGGTAAAAAAGGCACCTCGGGTGCAGATACGCAGTATTTT.